This is a list of T cell receptor beta chains from one sample in a study of OX40 agonist ivuxolimab in advanced cancers. Clones were sequenced by immunoSEQ multiplex PCR, and TCRdb holds only the in-frame ones, with some missing. The top ten clones hold roughly 0.5% of a sample with 70,000 to 95,000 clones, 92% of them seen once. This specimen consisted of CD4+ or CD8+ T cells sorted from blood, obtained in a trial of the OX40 agonist ivuxolimab. These receptors were taken from an adult with an advanced solid tumor such as melanoma, head and neck, liver or kidney cancer. The CDR3 runs from the conserved cysteine through the conserved F or W. A D gene is named only where the DNA matches it firmly. Not every row has a clone size; where given, it reads once, few, many or a size class.

clone size | J gene | V gene | D gene | CDR3 protein | CDR3 DNA
. | TRBJ1-2 | TRBV29-1 | . | CSVEARNYGYTF | TGCAGCGTTGAGGCGCGGAACTATGGCTACACCTTC
once | TRBJ1-4 | TRBV2 | TRBD1 | CASSTDRGRFEKLFF | TGTGCCAGCAGTACCGACAGGGGGCGGTTTGAAAAACTGTTTTTT
. | TRBJ2-3 | TRBV5-3 | TRBD1 | CARSPTGDRGNTQYF | TGTGCCAGAAGCCCCACGGGGGACAGGGGCAATACGCAGTATTTT
. | TRBJ2-5 | TRBV5-1 | . | CASTRDLQETQYF | TGCGCCAGCACGCGGGACTTACAAGAGACCCAGTACTTC
. | TRBJ2-3 | TRBV5-6 | . | CASSRKRLNQDTQYF | TGTGCCAGCAGCCGCAAACGACTGAACCAGGATACGCAGTATTTT
. | TRBJ1-5 | TRBV19 | . | CASSIGGVGNQPQHF | TGTGCCAGTAGTATAGGTGGGGTAGGGAATCAGCCCCAGCATTTT
. | TRBJ2-5 | TRBV2 | TRBD1 | CASKEGALGETQYF | TGTGCCAGCAAAGAGGGGGCTCTTGGAGAGACCCAGTACTTC
. | TRBJ2-5 | TRBV5-8 | . | CASSLARRQETQYF | TGTGCCAGCAGCTTGGCCAGGCGCCAAGAGACCCAGTACTTC
. | TRBJ1-3 | TRBV9 | . | CASSPGTEGNTIYF | TGTGCCAGCAGCCCAGGGACCGAGGGAAACACCATATATTTT
. | TRBJ1-5 | TRBV9 | . | CASSASGSNQPQHF | TGTGCCAGCAGCGCTTCAGGGTCCAATCAGCCCCAGCATTTT
. | TRBJ1-1 | TRBV18 | . | CASSPQRGPMNTEAFF | TGTGCCAGCTCACCGCAGAGGGGCCCCATGAACACTGAAGCTTTCTTT
. | TRBJ2-5 | TRBV4-1 | TRBD2 | CASSLGLDGETQYF | TGCGCCAGCAGCCTTGGACTAGACGGAGAGACCCAGTACTTC
. | TRBJ2-2 | TRBV2 | TRBD1 | CASSGRYTGGNTGELFF | TGTGCCAGCAGTGGGCGATACACAGGGGGCAACACCGGGGAGCTGTTTTTT
. | TRBJ2-7 | TRBV11-2 | . | CASSPGGAGFEQYF | TGTGCCAGCAGCCCTGGGGGGGCAGGGTTCGAGCAGTACTTC
. | TRBJ2-3 | TRBV5-1 | . | CASSLDSGQRGTDTQYF | TGCGCCAGCAGCTTGGACTCGGGGCAGCGAGGCACAGATACGCAGTATTTT
once | TRBJ1-5 | TRBV4-1 | . | CASSQGTGPEGRTQHF | TGCGCCAGCAGCCAAGGTACCGGGCCGGAGGGCAGAACCCAGCATTTT
. | TRBJ1-3 | TRBV19 | . | CASTHPGGPGNTIYF | TGTGCCAGTACCCATCCTGGAGGGCCCGGAAACACCATATATTTT
. | TRBJ1-1 | TRBV5-4 | . | CASSISFGGYTEAFF | TGTGCCAGCAGCATCTCATTTGGGGGATACACTGAAGCTTTCTTT
. | TRBJ2-2 | TRBV19 | . | CASSIDLIQGRPGELFF | TGTGCCAGTAGTATAGATCTCATACAGGGTCGGCCCGGGGAGCTGTTTTTT
. | TRBJ2-3 | TRBV7-6 | . | CASSLSRNTQYF | TGTGCCAGCAGCTTAAGTCGGAATACGCAGTATTTT
. | TRBJ2-3 | TRBV20-1 | . | CSARQSDTQYF | TGCAGTGCTAGACAGTCAGATACGCAGTATTTT
few | TRBJ1-3 | TRBV28 | TRBD1 | CASAGGTGNTIYF | TGTGCCAGCGCAGGGGGCACCGGAAACACCATATATTTT
. | TRBJ2-2 | TRBV20-1 | . | CSARRTGELFF | TGCAGTGCTAGAAGGACCGGGGAGCTGTTTTTT
. | TRBJ2-1 | TRBV9 | TRBD2 | CASSVEAGTTGEQFF | TGTGCCAGCAGCGTAGAGGCGGGGACTACAGGTGAGCAGTTCTTC
. | TRBJ2-2 | TRBV15 | . | CATSRDINTGELFF | TGTGCCACCAGCAGAGATATAAACACCGGGGAGCTGTTTTTT
. | TRBJ2-7 | TRBV6-5 | TRBD1 | CASSLRTGDEQYF | TGTGCCAGCAGTTTACGGACAGGGGACGAGCAGTACTTC
. | TRBJ1-5 | TRBV11-3 | . | CASSPNSNQPQHF | TGTGCCAGCAGCCCAAATAGCAATCAGCCCCAGCATTTT
. | TRBJ1-1 | TRBV6-5 | . | CASSYVVEAFF | TGTGCCAGCAGTTACGTGGTTGAAGCTTTCTTT
. | TRBJ2-5 | TRBV18 | . | CASSRDYQETQYF | TGTGCCAGCTCGAGGGACTACCAAGAGACCCAGTACTTC
. | TRBJ1-1 | TRBV6-5 | . | CASRPPQDTEAFF | TGTGCCAGCCGTCCCCCTCAGGACACTGAAGCTTTCTTT
. | TRBJ2-5 | TRBV7-6 | . | CASSFLAGRGETQYF | TGTGCCAGCAGCTTTCTCGCGGGAAGGGGAGAGACCCAGTACTTC
once | TRBJ2-3 | TRBV30 | . | CAWKIADTQYF | TGTGCCTGGAAAATCGCAGATACGCAGTATTTT
. | TRBJ2-3 | TRBV5-4 | TRBD2 | CASSLVVAGGADTQYF | TGTGCCAGCAGCTTGGTGGTAGCGGGGGGGGCAGATACGCAGTATTTT
. | TRBJ2-7 | TRBV29-1 | TRBD1 | CSVGQGQINYEQYF | TGCAGCGTTGGACAGGGACAGATAAACTACGAGCAGTACTTC
. | TRBJ1-1 | TRBV30 | . | CAWGGNTEAFF | TGTGCCTGGGGGGGAAACACTGAAGCTTTCTTT
. | TRBJ2-5 | TRBV4-1 | TRBD2 | CASSQDFGTSGQEETQYF | TGCGCCAGCAGCCAAGATTTCGGGACTAGCGGTCAGGAAGAGACCCAGTACTTC
. | TRBJ2-3 | TRBV9 | . | CASSPRDAPATDTQYF | TGTGCCAGCAGCCCCCGTGACGCCCCGGCAACAGATACGCAGTATTTT
. | TRBJ2-3 | TRBV21-1 | . | CASSLDSTSTDTQYF | TGTGCCAGCAGCTTAGACAGCACTAGCACAGATACGCAGTATTTT
. | TRBJ2-2 | TRBV18 | . | CASSPTRENTGELFF | TGTGCCAGCTCACCGACCCGGGAGAACACCGGGGAGCTGTTTTTT
. | TRBJ1-2 | TRBV6-1 | . | CASSDPGENYGYTF | TGTGCCAGCAGTGACCCAGGGGAAAACTATGGCTACACCTTC
. | TRBJ2-1 | TRBV25-1 | . | CASSVVGMSYNEQFF | TGTGCCAGCAGTGTTGTCGGAATGTCCTACAATGAGCAGTTCTTC
. | TRBJ2-7 | TRBV7-2 | . | CASSSSPQTTYEQYF | TGTGCCAGCAGCTCATCTCCGCAAACCACCTACGAGCAGTACTTC
. | TRBJ2-3 | TRBV2 | . | CASTPLASTQYF | TGTGCCAGCACGCCTCTAGCGAGTACGCAGTATTTT
. | TRBJ1-4 | TRBV6-6 | . | CASSEQLSNEKLFF | TGTGCCAGCTCGGAACAGCTGTCTAATGAAAAACTGTTTTTT
. | TRBJ2-7 | TRBV6-1 | . | CASTRTSPYEQYF | TGTGCCAGCACCCGGACCTCCCCCTACGAGCAGTACTTC
. | TRBJ1-6 | TRBV9 | . | CASSVDPRYNSPLHF | TGTGCCAGCAGCGTAGATCCCAGGTATAATTCACCCCTCCACTTT
. | TRBJ2-1 | TRBV7-9 | . | CASRFGQNNEQFF | TGTGCCAGCAGATTTGGACAAAACAATGAGCAGTTCTTC
. | TRBJ2-1 | TRBV10-3 | TRBD2 | CAISAGTSYSEQFF | TGTGCCATCAGTGCCGGGACTAGCTATTCTGAGCAGTTCTTC
. | TRBJ2-7 | TRBV6-1 | . | CASSSQAPFHEQYF | TGTGCCAGCAGTTCACAGGCACCATTCCACGAGCAGTACTTC
. | TRBJ2-3 | TRBV9 | TRBD1 | CASNPRGSGQGVNTDTQYF | TGTGCCAGCAACCCCCGAGGGTCGGGTCAGGGGGTTAACACAGATACGCAGTATTTT
. | TRBJ2-1 | TRBV18 | TRBD2 | CASSPGLAAYNEQFF | TGTGCCAGCTCACCGGGACTAGCGGCATACAATGAGCAGTTCTTC
. | TRBJ2-1 | TRBV14 | . | CASSQGWWKFF | TGTGCCAGCAGCCAAGGATGGTGGAAGTTCTTC
. | TRBJ2-3 | TRBV11-2 | TRBD1 | CASSTDRRTDTQYF | TGTGCCAGCAGCACGGACAGGCGCACAGATACGCAGTATTTT
. | TRBJ1-5 | TRBV6-5 | TRBD1 | CASSWDRANQPQHF | TGTGCCAGCAGTTGGGACAGAGCTAATCAGCCCCAGCATTTT
. | TRBJ1-2 | TRBV4-1 | TRBD1 | CASSPGTGADWGGYTF | TGCGCCAGCAGTCCCGGGACAGGGGCGGACTGGGGCGGCTACACCTTC